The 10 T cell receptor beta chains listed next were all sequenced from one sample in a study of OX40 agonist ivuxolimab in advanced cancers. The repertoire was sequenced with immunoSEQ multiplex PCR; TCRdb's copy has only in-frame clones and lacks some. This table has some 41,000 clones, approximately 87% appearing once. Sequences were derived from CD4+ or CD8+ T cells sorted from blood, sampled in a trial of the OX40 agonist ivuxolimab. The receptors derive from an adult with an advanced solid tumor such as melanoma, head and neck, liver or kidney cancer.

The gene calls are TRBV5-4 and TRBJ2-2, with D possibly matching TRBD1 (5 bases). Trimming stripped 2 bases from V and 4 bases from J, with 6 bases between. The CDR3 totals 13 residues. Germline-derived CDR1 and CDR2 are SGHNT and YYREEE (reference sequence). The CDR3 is CASSLQVTGELFF. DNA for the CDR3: TGTGCCAGCAGCTTACAGGTCACCGGGGAGCTGTTTTTT. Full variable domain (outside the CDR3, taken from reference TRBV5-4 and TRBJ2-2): ETGVTQSPTHLIKTRGQQVTLRCSSQSGHNTVSWYQQALGQGPQFIFQYYREEENGRGNFPPRFSGLQFPNYSSELNVNALELDDSALYLCASSLQVTGELFFGEGSRLTVL.

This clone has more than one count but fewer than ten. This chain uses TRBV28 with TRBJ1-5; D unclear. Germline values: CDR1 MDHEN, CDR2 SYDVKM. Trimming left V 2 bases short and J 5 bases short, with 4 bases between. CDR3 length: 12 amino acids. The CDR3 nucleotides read TGTGCCAGCAGTTTAGGGTATCAGCCCCAGCATTTT. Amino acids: CASSLGYQPQHF.

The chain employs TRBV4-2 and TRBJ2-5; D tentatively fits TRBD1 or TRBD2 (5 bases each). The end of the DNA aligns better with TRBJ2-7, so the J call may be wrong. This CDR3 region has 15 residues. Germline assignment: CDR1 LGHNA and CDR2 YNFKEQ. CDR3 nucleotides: TGTGCCAGCAGTCCCGAGGGGACCCTCTCCTACGAGCAGTACTTC. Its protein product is CASSPEGTLSYEQYF.

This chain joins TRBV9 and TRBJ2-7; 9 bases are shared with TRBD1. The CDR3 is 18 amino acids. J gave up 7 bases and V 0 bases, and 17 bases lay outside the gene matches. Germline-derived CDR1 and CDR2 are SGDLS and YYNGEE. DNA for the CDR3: TGTGCCAGCAGCGTAGACCCATTGCCGGGACAGGGCGGCTGGGAGCAGTACTTC. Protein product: CASSVDPLPGQGGWEQYF.

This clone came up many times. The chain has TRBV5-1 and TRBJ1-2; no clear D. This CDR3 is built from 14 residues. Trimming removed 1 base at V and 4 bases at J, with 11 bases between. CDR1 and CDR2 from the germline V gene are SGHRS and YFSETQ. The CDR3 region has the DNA TGCGCCAGCAGCTTGATCCCGGAGATCTATGGCTACACCTTC. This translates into CASSLIPEIYGYTF.

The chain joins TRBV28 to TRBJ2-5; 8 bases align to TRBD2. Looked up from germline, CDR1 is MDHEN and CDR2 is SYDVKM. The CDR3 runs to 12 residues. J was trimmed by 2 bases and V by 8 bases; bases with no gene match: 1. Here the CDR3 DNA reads TGTGCCAGCGGCGGGGGGCAAGAGACCCAGTACTTC. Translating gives CASGGGQETQYF.

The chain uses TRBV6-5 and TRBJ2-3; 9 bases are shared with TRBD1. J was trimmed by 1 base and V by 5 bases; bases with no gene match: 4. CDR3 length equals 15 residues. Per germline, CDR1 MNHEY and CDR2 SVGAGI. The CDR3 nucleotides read TGTGCCAGCAGTCTACAGGGGGCTCGCACAGATACGCAGTATTTT. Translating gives CASSLQGARTDTQYF.

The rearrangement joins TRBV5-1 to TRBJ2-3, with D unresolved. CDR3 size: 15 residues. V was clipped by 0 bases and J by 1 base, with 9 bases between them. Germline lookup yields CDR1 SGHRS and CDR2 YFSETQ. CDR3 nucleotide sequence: TGCGCCAGCAGCTTGGCCACCAGCCGCACAGATACGCAGTATTTT. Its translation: CASSLATSRTDTQYF.

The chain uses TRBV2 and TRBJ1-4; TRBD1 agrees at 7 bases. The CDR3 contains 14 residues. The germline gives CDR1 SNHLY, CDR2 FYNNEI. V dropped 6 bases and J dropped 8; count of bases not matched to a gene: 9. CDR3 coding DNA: TGTGCCAGCAGCTTAGACAGGGCGGAGGAAAAACTGTTTTTT. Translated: CASSLDRAEEKLFF.

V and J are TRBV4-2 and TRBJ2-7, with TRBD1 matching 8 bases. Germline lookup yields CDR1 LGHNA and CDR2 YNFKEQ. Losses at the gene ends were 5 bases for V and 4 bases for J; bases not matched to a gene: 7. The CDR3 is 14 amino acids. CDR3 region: CASSERQGIYEQYF. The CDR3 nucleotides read TGTGCCAGCAGCGAAAGACAGGGGATTTACGAGCAGTACTTC.